Reported below is one T cell receptor beta chain. This clonotype was recorded a few times. Its antigen is currently not known. One base away there is no much larger clone; base qualities are not given. The data stem from a study of MAIT cells during Salmonella Paratyphi A infection (dated by TCRdb to about 2017). At the level of the whole study: Adult volunteers aged 18 to 60 swallowed one dose of 1-5x10^3 CFU of S. Paratyphi A strain NVGH308. Starting at diagnosis, diagnosed volunteers were given ciprofloxacin 500 mg twice a day for 14 days. Overall results and qualifications from the work: Compared with healthy controls, diagnosed volunteers had more expansion or contraction among the top five MAIT clonotypes (around 0.5 versus 0.13), a finding that suggests the repertoire is reshaped by infection. MAIT TRBV usage was oligoclonal, favouring TRBV20 and TRBV6, and appeared unchanged by infection. The availability of volunteer samples limited the sample sizes, but these sizes were considered adequate to detect differences between groups. The space taken up by over-represented MAIT clonotypes dropped significantly from baseline to mid-infection (around 0.17 to 0.099), while post-infection showed no significant difference.

Receptor libraries were prepared by 5' RACE. TCRbeta was amplified in two PCR rounds using Phusion High-Fidelity polymerase, and the primers carried sample-specific barcodes. TCRbeta libraries were made through template-switch cDNA synthesis using SMARTScribe reverse transcriptase and a TRBC-specific primer. The barcoded samples were pooled and then prepared using the NEBNext Ultra DNA Library Prep Kit for Illumina. Sequencing of libraries was performed on an Illumina MiSeq with the MiSeq reagent kit v2, 300 cycles. Per the original workflow: Reads were demultiplexed by barcode with Jemultiplexer and aligned with MiTCR using default parameters. Non-functional sequences were filtered out with VDJtools, and clonotypes were defined by amino acid sequence, with frequencies based on assigned sequence reads. Clonal space homeostasis binned clonotypes by frequency as over-represented (0.05-1), large, medium and small. TCRdb reworked the public reads: Q25 trimming with fastp, MiXCR clone assembly, productive beta chains retained. Rows are unified per CDR3 protein, each entry keeping the most common DNA and genes. TCRdb, rather than the study authors, made the V and J calls. The sample table shows some 950 distinct CDR3 sequences, and under 25% are seen once. The top ten clones comprise more than 30% of the sample.

Measured from the cysteine to the phenylalanine, the CDR3 is 16 residues long. The retained sequence is limited to the CDR3, 48 bases, with the frame set at the first base. V was cut back by 1 base and J by 4 bases, leaving a gap of 19 bases between them. In the germline V gene, CDR1 corresponds to SQVTM and CDR2 to ANQGSEA. The meaning of the sample's time point label: mid-infection, around enteric fever diagnosis. MAIT cells were defined as Valpha7.2+ CD161+ T cells and identified and sorted by flow cytometry. Circulating MAIT cell TCRbeta repertoires were profiled longitudinally in six volunteers who developed enteric fever after controlled oral challenge with live Salmonella Paratyphi A. Every diagnosed volunteer provided MAIT cell samples at pre-infection, mid-infection and post-infection timepoints. Enteric fever was diagnosed on the basis of Paratyphi A bacteremia and/or persistent fever above 38 degrees C lasting more than 12 hours. Challenged volunteers were diagnosed with infection sometime between day 4 and day 7 after challenge. For RNA extraction, roughly 5,000 to 11,000 MAIT cells from each sample were sorted straight into RNAqueous-Micro lysis buffer. Lymphoprep gradient centrifugation was used to isolate peripheral blood mononuclear cells from blood samples and leukocyte cones. Sorting was done on either a BD FACSAria Fusion or a BD FACSAria III sorter.

The chain couples TRBV29-1 to TRBJ1-2, with the D gene too uncertain to name. The receptor comes from a person aged 18 to 70 who was deliberately infected with Salmonella Paratyphi A in a paratyphoid fever challenge study. The sample was MAIT cells from PBMCs, taken at the middle sampling point of the challenge study. The sequenced DNA is TGCAGCGTTGAAGCCGCGCTGGGAATAACCTCCTATGGCTACACCTTC. Its translation is CSVEAALGITSYGYTF.